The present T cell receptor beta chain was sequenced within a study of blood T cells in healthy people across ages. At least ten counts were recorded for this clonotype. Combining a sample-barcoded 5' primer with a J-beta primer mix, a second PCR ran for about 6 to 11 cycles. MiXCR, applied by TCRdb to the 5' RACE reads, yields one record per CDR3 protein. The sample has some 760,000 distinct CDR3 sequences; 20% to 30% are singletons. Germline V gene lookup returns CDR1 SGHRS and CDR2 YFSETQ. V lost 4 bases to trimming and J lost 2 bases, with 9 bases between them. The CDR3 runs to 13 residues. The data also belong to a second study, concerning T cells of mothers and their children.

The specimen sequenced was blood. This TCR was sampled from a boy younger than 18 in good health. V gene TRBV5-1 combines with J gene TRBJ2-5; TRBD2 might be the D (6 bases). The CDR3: CASSRGLQETQYF. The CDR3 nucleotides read TGCGCCAGCAGCCGGGGACTGCAAGAGACCCAGTACTTC.